This is a list of T cell receptor beta chains from one sample in a study of blood T cell repertoires in COVID-19. Sequencing was performed with immunoSEQ multiplex PCR; in TCRdb, only in-frame clones are kept and a portion is missing. The sample lists about 170,000 clones; about 89% were seen once. Sequenced sample: peripheral blood. Every receptor here comes from a man aged 65 to 85 with acute or convalescent COVID-19. CDR3s include the opening cysteine and the closing phenylalanine or tryptophan. The D gene is left open where the match is weak. Some rows have no size entry. The others give once, few or many, or a class for an expanded clone.

CDR3aa: CASSKVSRGTQPQHF; CDR3nt: TGTGCCAGCAGCAAAGTATCGAGGGGGACTCAGCCCCAGCATTTT; abundance: NA; len: 15; d_gene: NA; v_gene: TRBV21-1; j_gene: TRBJ1-5
CDR3aa: CAKRRGYEQYF; CDR3nt: TGTGCCAAGCGAAGGGGATACGAGCAGTACTTC; abundance: NA; len: 11; d_gene: NA; v_gene: TRBV7-8; j_gene: TRBJ2-7
CDR3aa: CASSLRRSGQGPSSTQYF; CDR3nt: TGTGCCAGCAGCTTACGTCGTTCCGGACAGGGGCCATCCTCTACGCAGTATTTT; abundance: NA; len: 18; d_gene: TRBD1; v_gene: TRBV11-2; j_gene: TRBJ2-3
CDR3aa: CSVVGLGAPGNEQFF; CDR3nt: TGCAGCGTTGTGGGCCTAGGGGCCCCCGGCAATGAGCAGTTCTTC; abundance: NA; len: 15; d_gene: NA; v_gene: TRBV29-1; j_gene: TRBJ2-1
CDR3aa: CASSRSGDSTDTQYF; CDR3nt: TGTGCCAGCTCACGGAGCGGAGACAGCACAGATACGCAGTATTTT; abundance: NA; len: 15; d_gene: NA; v_gene: TRBV18; j_gene: TRBJ2-3
CDR3aa: CASSLDIPDTQYF; CDR3nt: TGCGCCAGCAGCTTGGATATCCCAGATACGCAGTATTTT; abundance: NA; len: 13; d_gene: NA; v_gene: TRBV5-1; j_gene: TRBJ2-3
CDR3aa: CASSQQGSSYEQYF; CDR3nt: TGTGCCAGCAGCCAGCAGGGGTCATCCTACGAGCAGTACTTC; abundance: NA; len: 14; d_gene: NA; v_gene: TRBV3-1/TRBV3-2; j_gene: TRBJ2-7
CDR3aa: CASGDGRAFETQYF; CDR3nt: TGTGCCAGTGGGGACGGGAGGGCCTTTGAGACCCAGTACTTC; abundance: NA; len: 14; d_gene: TRBD2; v_gene: TRBV25-1; j_gene: TRBJ2-5
CDR3aa: CASSLPRQDYGYTF; CDR3nt: TGCGCCAGCAGCCTCCCGAGACAGGACTATGGCTACACCTTC; abundance: few; len: 14; d_gene: NA; v_gene: TRBV5-1; j_gene: TRBJ1-2
CDR3aa: CASSRDRGYEQYF; CDR3nt: TGTGCCAGCTCCCGAGACAGGGGATACGAGCAGTACTTC; abundance: NA; len: 13; d_gene: TRBD1; v_gene: TRBV18; j_gene: TRBJ2-7
CDR3aa: CASSLPLGDSPLHF; CDR3nt: TGTGCCAGCAGCTTGCCCCTAGGTGATTCACCCCTCCACTTT; abundance: NA; len: 14; d_gene: NA; v_gene: TRBV5-6; j_gene: TRBJ1-6
CDR3aa: CASSLGAEINIQYF; CDR3nt: TGCGCCAGCAGCTTGGGGGCAGAAATCAACATTCAGTACTTC; abundance: NA; len: 14; d_gene: NA; v_gene: TRBV5-1; j_gene: TRBJ2-4
CDR3aa: CASSLEISGGSYEQYF; CDR3nt: TGTGCCAGCAGCTTAGAGATTAGCGGAGGGAGCTACGAGCAGTACTTC; abundance: NA; len: 16; d_gene: NA; v_gene: TRBV11-2; j_gene: TRBJ2-7
CDR3aa: CASSPGLAGAETQYF; CDR3nt: TGTGCCAGCAGCCCGGGACTAGCGGGAGCAGAGACCCAGTACTTC; abundance: NA; len: 15; d_gene: TRBD2; v_gene: TRBV2; j_gene: TRBJ2-5
CDR3aa: CASSASNQGRGYTF; CDR3nt: TGTGCCAGTAGTGCTTCCAATCAGGGCCGTGGCTACACCTTC; abundance: few; len: 14; d_gene: NA; v_gene: TRBV19; j_gene: TRBJ1-2
CDR3aa: CASSRSQGGTNEKLFF; CDR3nt: TGTGCCAGCTCACGATCGCAGGGAGGAACTAATGAAAAACTGTTTTTT; abundance: NA; len: 16; d_gene: NA; v_gene: TRBV18; j_gene: TRBJ1-4
CDR3aa: CASSWDRETEAFF; CDR3nt: TGTGCCAGCAGCTGGGACCGGGAGACTGAAGCTTTCTTT; abundance: NA; len: 13; d_gene: NA; v_gene: TRBV6-5; j_gene: TRBJ1-1
CDR3aa: CASSSSLGGITDTQYF; CDR3nt: TGTGCCAGCAGCTCTAGCTTGGGGGGGATCACAGATACGCAGTATTTT; abundance: NA; len: 16; d_gene: TRBD2; v_gene: TRBV13; j_gene: TRBJ2-3
CDR3aa: CASSILRQEGGYGYTF; CDR3nt: TGTGCCAGTAGTATCCTCAGACAGGAAGGAGGCTATGGCTACACCTTC; abundance: NA; len: 16; d_gene: NA; v_gene: TRBV19; j_gene: TRBJ1-2
CDR3aa: CASSVEGASYEQYF; CDR3nt: TGTGCCAGCAGCGTAGAGGGGGCTAGCTACGAGCAGTACTTC; abundance: NA; len: 14; d_gene: TRBD1; v_gene: TRBV9; j_gene: TRBJ2-7
CDR3aa: CASSVRTGLSDTQYF; CDR3nt: TGCGCCAGCAGTGTCCGGACAGGTCTATCAGATACGCAGTATTTT; abundance: NA; len: 15; d_gene: TRBD1; v_gene: TRBV10-2; j_gene: TRBJ2-3
CDR3aa: CASNWEGRYGYTF; CDR3nt: TGTGCCAGCAACTGGGAGGGGAGGTATGGCTACACCTTC; abundance: NA; len: 13; d_gene: NA; v_gene: TRBV28; j_gene: TRBJ1-2
CDR3aa: CATATTVSSYNEQFF; CDR3nt: TGTGCCACAGCAACGACTGTTAGCTCCTACAATGAGCAGTTCTTC; abundance: NA; len: 15; d_gene: NA; v_gene: TRBV10-3; j_gene: TRBJ2-1
CDR3aa: CASSLDRGRLNTEAFF; CDR3nt: TGTGCCAGCAGCTTGGACAGGGGGCGCCTGAACACTGAAGCTTTCTTT; abundance: NA; len: 16; d_gene: TRBD1; v_gene: TRBV5-4; j_gene: TRBJ1-1
CDR3aa: CASSLGLTSYEQYF; CDR3nt: TGTGCCAGCTCACTTGGACTTACTTCCTACGAGCAGTACTTC; abundance: NA; len: 14; d_gene: NA; v_gene: TRBV18; j_gene: TRBJ2-7
CDR3aa: CASDPQGPYEQYF; CDR3nt: TGTGCCAGTGATCCACAGGGTCCCTACGAGCAGTACTTC; abundance: NA; len: 13; d_gene: NA; v_gene: TRBV27; j_gene: TRBJ2-7
CDR3aa: CASSQGTGTDTQYF; CDR3nt: TGTGCCAGCAGTCAAGGGACAGGGACAGATACGCAGTATTTT; abundance: NA; len: 14; d_gene: TRBD1; v_gene: TRBV4-2; j_gene: TRBJ2-3
CDR3aa: CASSLGQGELFF; CDR3nt: TGTGCCAGCAGCTTAGGACAGGGGGAGCTGTTTTTT; abundance: NA; len: 12; d_gene: NA; v_gene: TRBV7-9; j_gene: TRBJ2-2
CDR3aa: CASSQGPQATNEKLFF; CDR3nt: TGCGCCAGCAGCCAAGGCCCGCAGGCAACTAATGAAAAACTGTTTTTT; abundance: NA; len: 16; d_gene: NA; v_gene: TRBV4-1; j_gene: TRBJ1-4
CDR3aa: CATSRDRIYTDTQYF; CDR3nt: TGTGCCACCAGCAGGGACAGGATCTACACAGATACGCAGTATTTT; abundance: NA; len: 15; d_gene: TRBD1; v_gene: TRBV15; j_gene: TRBJ2-3
CDR3aa: CASSYSRGVYNSPLHF; CDR3nt: TGTGCCAGCAGTTACTCGAGAGGTGTCTATAATTCACCCCTCCACTTT; abundance: NA; len: 16; d_gene: NA; v_gene: TRBV6-5; j_gene: TRBJ1-6
CDR3aa: CASSFRDRATF; CDR3nt: TGTGCCAGCAGTTTCCGGGACAGGGCCACCTTC; abundance: NA; len: 11; d_gene: TRBD1; v_gene: TRBV28; j_gene: TRBJ1-2
CDR3aa: CASSSAGQLSGNTIYF; CDR3nt: TGTGCCAGCAGTTCGGCGGGACAGCTTTCTGGAAACACCATATATTTT; abundance: once; len: 16; d_gene: TRBD1; v_gene: TRBV27; j_gene: TRBJ1-3
CDR3aa: CASSGGGAMNTEAFF; CDR3nt: TGTGCCAGCAGTGGGGGCGGGGCGATGAACACTGAAGCTTTCTTT; abundance: once; len: 15; d_gene: NA; v_gene: TRBV2; j_gene: TRBJ1-1
CDR3aa: CASSLNRDAEAFF; CDR3nt: TGTGCCAGCAGCTTAAACAGGGACGCTGAAGCTTTCTTT; abundance: NA; len: 13; d_gene: NA; v_gene: TRBV7-3; j_gene: TRBJ1-1
CDR3aa: CASSPRTPAGEQFF; CDR3nt: TGTGCCAGCAGCCCCCGGACGCCGGCAGGGGAGCAGTTCTTC; abundance: NA; len: 14; d_gene: NA; v_gene: TRBV7-8; j_gene: TRBJ2-1
CDR3aa: CASSSGGLLNTGELFF; CDR3nt: TGCGCCAGCAGCTCGGGGGGACTCCTGAACACCGGGGAGCTGTTTTTT; abundance: NA; len: 16; d_gene: TRBD2; v_gene: TRBV5-1; j_gene: TRBJ2-2
CDR3aa: CATSDSGAKANEQFF; CDR3nt: TGTGCCACCAGTGATAGCGGGGCCAAGGCCAATGAGCAGTTCTTC; abundance: NA; len: 15; d_gene: TRBD2; v_gene: TRBV24-1; j_gene: TRBJ2-1
CDR3aa: CASSLDLASTDTQYF; CDR3nt: TGCGCCAGCAGCTTGGACCTAGCGAGCACAGATACGCAGTATTTT; abundance: few; len: 15; d_gene: NA; v_gene: TRBV5-1; j_gene: TRBJ2-3